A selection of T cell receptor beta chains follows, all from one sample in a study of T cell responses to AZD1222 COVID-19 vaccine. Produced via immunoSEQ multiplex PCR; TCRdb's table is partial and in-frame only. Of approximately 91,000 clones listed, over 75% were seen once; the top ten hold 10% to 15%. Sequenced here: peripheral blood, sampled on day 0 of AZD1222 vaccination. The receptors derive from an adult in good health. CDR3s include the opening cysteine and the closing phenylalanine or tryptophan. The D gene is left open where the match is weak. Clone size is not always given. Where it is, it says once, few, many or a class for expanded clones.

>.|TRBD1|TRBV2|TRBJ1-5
CASSAGGSSSNQPQHF
TGTGCCAGCAGTGCAGGGGGGTCCTCTAGCAATCAGCCCCAGCATTTT
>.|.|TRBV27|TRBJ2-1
CASSRGDSHYNEQFF
TGTGCCAGCAGCCGGGGGGACAGTCATTACAATGAGCAGTTCTTC
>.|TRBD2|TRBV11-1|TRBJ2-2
CASSFLPGGPGELFF
TGTGCCAGCAGCTTTCTACCGGGGGGGCCCGGGGAGCTGTTTTTT
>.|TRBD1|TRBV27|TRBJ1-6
CASSIYRDSGLPLHF
TGTGCCAGCAGTATATACCGGGACAGCGGGTTGCCCCTCCACTTT
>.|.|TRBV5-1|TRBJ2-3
CASSLGQDADTQYF
TGCGCCAGCAGCTTGGGACAGGACGCGGATACGCAGTATTTT
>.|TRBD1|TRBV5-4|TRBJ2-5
CASSQPTGFGETQYF
TGTGCCAGCAGCCAACCGACAGGGTTTGGGGAGACCCAGTACTTC
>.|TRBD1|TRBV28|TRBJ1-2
CASSLQGAPYGYTF
TGTGCCAGCAGTCTCCAGGGGGCTCCCTATGGCTACACCTTC
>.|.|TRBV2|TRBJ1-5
CASSEGGRPQHF
TGTGCCAGCAGTGAAGGGGGGAGGCCCCAGCATTTT
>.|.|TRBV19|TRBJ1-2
CASSLGSDNYGYTF
TGTGCCAGTAGTCTCGGCAGCGATAACTATGGCTACACCTTC
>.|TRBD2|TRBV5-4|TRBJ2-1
CASSLGLAGGVEQFF
TGTGCCAGCAGCTTGGGACTAGCGGGGGGGGTCGAGCAGTTCTTC
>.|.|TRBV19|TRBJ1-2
CASTRPTQGYGYTF
TGTGCCAGTACCAGGCCCACTCAGGGATATGGCTACACCTTC
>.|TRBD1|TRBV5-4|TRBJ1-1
CASSYGTATEAFF
TGTGCCAGCAGCTATGGGACAGCAACTGAAGCTTTCTTT
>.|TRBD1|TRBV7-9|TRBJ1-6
CASSAEPGQKNSPLHF
TGTGCCAGCAGCGCAGAACCGGGACAGAAAAATTCACCCCTCCACTTT
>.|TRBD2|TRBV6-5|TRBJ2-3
CASSSRSGGADTQYF
TGTGCCAGCAGCTCCAGGAGCGGGGGGGCGGATACGCAGTATTTT
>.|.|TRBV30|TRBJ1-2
CAWSVGGGYTF
TGTGCCTGGAGTGTAGGGGGTGGCTACACCTTC
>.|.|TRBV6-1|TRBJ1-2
CASSETWVDYGYTF
TGTGCCAGCAGTGAAACTTGGGTGGACTATGGCTACACCTTC
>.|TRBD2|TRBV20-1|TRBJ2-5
CSARVGSGDHF
TGCAGTGCTAGAGTAGGGAGCGGGGACCACTTC
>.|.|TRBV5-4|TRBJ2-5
CASSLVAQETQYF
TGTGCCAGCAGCTTGGTGGCCCAAGAGACCCAGTACTTC
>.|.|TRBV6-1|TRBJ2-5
CASSEGGTPKETQYF
TGTGCCAGCAGTGAAGGGGGGACTCCTAAAGAGACCCAGTACTTC
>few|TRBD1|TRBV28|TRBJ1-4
CASSTGTANEKLFF
TGTGCCAGCAGCACTGGGACAGCTAATGAAAAACTGTTTTTT
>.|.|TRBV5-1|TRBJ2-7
CASSIGASSYEQYF
TGCGCCAGCAGCATAGGGGCCTCCTCCTACGAGCAGTACTTC
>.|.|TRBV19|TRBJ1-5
CASNRGRGIGQPQHF
TGTGCCAGTAACCGAGGCAGGGGAATTGGTCAGCCCCAGCATTTT
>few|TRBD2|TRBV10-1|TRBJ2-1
CASSEGAGAYNEQFF
TGCGCCAGCAGTGAGGGAGCGGGGGCCTACAATGAGCAGTTCTTC
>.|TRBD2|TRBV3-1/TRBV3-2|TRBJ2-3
CASSQNRYPGGGTDTQYF
TGTGCCAGCAGCCAAAACCGATACCCGGGGGGGGGCACAGATACGCAGTATTTT
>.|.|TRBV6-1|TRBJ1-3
CASSEAPFPSGNTIYF
TGTGCCAGCAGTGAAGCCCCATTCCCCTCTGGAAACACCATATATTTT
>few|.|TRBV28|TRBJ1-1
CASSLWPGLNTEAFF
TGTGCCAGCAGTTTATGGCCGGGGTTGAACACTGAAGCTTTCTTT
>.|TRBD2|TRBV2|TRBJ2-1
CASRGRTSGGPYNEQFF
TGTGCCAGCAGGGGCAGGACTAGCGGGGGACCCTACAATGAGCAGTTCTTC
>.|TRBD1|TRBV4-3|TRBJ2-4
CASSQDRGIQYF
TGCGCCAGCAGCCAGGACAGGGGAATTCAGTACTTC
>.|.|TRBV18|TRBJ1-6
CASSPRQDNSPLHF
TGTGCCAGCTCACCAAGACAGGACAATTCACCCCTCCACTTT
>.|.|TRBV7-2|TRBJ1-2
CASSLGWFEGSGYTF
TGTGCCAGCAGCTTAGGTTGGTTCGAGGGGAGTGGCTACACCTTC
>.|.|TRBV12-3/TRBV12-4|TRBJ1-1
CASSFPNLEAFF
TGTGCCAGCAGTTTCCCTAATCTAGAAGCTTTCTTT
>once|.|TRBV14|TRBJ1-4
CASSHYRGAAEKLFF
TGTGCCAGCAGCCATTATCGGGGGGCGGCTGAAAAACTGTTTTTT
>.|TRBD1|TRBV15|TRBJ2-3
CATSRDTGGADTQYF
TGTGCCACCAGCAGAGATACAGGGGGCGCAGATACGCAGTATTTT
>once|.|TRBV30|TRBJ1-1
CAWGDEDTEAFF
TGTGCCTGGGGAGACGAAGACACTGAAGCTTTCTTT
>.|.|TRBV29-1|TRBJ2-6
CSVRGRGANVLTF
TGCAGCGTTCGAGGTCGGGGGGCCAACGTCCTGACTTTC
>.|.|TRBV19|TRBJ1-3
CASSIPGTGSSGNTIYF
TGTGCCAGTAGTATCCCTGGGACGGGAAGCTCTGGAAACACCATATATTTT
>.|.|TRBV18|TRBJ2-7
CASSPSDYEQYF
TGTGCCAGCTCACCATCTGACTACGAGCAGTACTTC
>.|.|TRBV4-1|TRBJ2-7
CASSQFRGSYEQYF
TGCGCCAGCAGCCAATTTCGGGGGTCCTACGAGCAGTACTTC
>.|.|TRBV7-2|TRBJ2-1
CASSSDSSSYNEQFF
TGTGCCAGCAGCTCCGACAGTAGCTCCTACAATGAGCAGTTCTTC
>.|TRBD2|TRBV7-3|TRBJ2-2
CASSLSRLAGGANTGELFF
TGTGCCAGCAGCTTAAGCCGTCTAGCGGGGGGTGCGAACACCGGGGAGCTGTTTTTT
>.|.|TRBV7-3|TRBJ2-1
CASSLDRNNEQFF
TGTGCCAGCAGCTTGGACAGAAACAATGAGCAGTTCTTC
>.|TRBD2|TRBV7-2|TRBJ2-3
CASSSLRGADTQYF
TGTGCCAGCAGCTCACTCCGGGGGGCAGATACGCAGTATTTT
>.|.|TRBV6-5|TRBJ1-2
CASSYDGRGYTF
TGTGCCAGCAGTTACGATGGACGCGGCTACACCTTC
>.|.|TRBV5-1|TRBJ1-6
CASSFGQTGSPLHF
TGCGCCAGCAGCTTCGGCCAAACCGGTTCACCCCTCCACTTT
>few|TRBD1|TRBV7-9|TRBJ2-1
CASSRQGASYNEQFF
TGTGCCAGCAGCCGACAGGGAGCCTCCTACAATGAGCAGTTCTTC
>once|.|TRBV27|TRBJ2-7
CASSPQQGLYEQYF
TGTGCCAGCAGTCCCCAACAGGGTCTCTACGAGCAGTACTTC
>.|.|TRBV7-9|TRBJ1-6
CASSLTGPNSPLHF
TGTGCCAGCAGCTTAACAGGACCCAATTCACCCCTCCACTTT
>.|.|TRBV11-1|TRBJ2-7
CASSLGPGVYEQYF
TGTGCCAGCAGCTTAGGCCCCGGAGTCTACGAGCAGTACTTC
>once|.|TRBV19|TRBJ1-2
CASSQGTYGYTF
TGTGCCAGTAGTCAGGGAACCTATGGCTACACCTTC
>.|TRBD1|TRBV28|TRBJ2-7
CASSTGGRWAGYEQYF
TGTGCCAGCAGCACAGGGGGCAGGTGGGCGGGGTACGAGCAGTACTTC
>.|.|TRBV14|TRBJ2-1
CASSRRTVNNEQFF
TGTGCCAGCAGCCGAAGGACGGTAAACAATGAGCAGTTCTTC
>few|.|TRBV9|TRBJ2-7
CASSAQQGGLYEQYF
TGTGCCAGCAGCGCCCAACAGGGGGGGCTCTACGAGCAGTACTTC
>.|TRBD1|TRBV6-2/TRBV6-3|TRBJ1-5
CASSRTPPGTGNNQPQHF
TGTGCCAGCAGTCGCACCCCCCCCGGGACAGGGAACAATCAGCCCCAGCATTTT
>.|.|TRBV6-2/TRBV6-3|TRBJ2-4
CASSRDRSKNIQYF
TGTGCCAGCAGCAGAGATCGATCCAAAAACATTCAGTACTTC
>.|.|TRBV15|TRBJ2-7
CATSRDLGGTQYF
TGTGCCACCAGCAGAGATTTAGGGGGGACCCAATACTTC
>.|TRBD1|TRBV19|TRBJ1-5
CASIQGGVVAQPQHF
TGTGCCAGTATCCAGGGGGGAGTGGTTGCTCAGCCCCAGCATTTT
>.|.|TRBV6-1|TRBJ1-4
CASSEAVSLAGKLFF
TGTGCCAGCAGTGAAGCGGTCTCCCTAGCGGGAAAACTGTTTTTT
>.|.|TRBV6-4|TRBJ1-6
CASSEWGPNSPLHF
TGTGCCAGCAGTGAATGGGGGCCGAATTCACCCCTCCACTTT